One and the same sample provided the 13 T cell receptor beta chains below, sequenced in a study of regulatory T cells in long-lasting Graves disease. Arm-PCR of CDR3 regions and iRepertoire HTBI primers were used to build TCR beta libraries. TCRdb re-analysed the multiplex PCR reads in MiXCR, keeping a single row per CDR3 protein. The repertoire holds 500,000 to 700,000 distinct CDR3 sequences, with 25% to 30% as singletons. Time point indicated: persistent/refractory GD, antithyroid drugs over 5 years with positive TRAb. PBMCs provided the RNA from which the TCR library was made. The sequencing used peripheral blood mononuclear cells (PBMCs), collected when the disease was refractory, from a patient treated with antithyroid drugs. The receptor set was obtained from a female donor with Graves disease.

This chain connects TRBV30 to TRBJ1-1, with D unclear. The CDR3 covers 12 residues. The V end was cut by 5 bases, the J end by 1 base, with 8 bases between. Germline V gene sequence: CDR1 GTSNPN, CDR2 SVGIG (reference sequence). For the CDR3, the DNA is TGTGCCTGGGCCACAGAGAACACTGAAGCTTTCTTT. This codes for CAWATENTEAFF.

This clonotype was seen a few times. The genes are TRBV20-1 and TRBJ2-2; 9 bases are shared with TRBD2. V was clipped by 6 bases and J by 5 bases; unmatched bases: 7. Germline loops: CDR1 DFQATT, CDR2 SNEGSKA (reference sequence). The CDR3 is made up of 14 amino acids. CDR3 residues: CSAPTSGKTGELFF. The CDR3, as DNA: TGCAGTGCACCGACTAGCGGAAAGACCGGGGAGCTGTTTTTT.

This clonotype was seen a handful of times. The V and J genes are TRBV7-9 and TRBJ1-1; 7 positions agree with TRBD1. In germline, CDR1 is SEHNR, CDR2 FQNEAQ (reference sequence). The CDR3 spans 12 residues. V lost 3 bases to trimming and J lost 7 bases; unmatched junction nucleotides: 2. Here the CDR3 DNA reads TGTGCCAGCAGCTTTGGGACAGATGAAGCTTTCTTT. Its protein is CASSFGTDEAFF.

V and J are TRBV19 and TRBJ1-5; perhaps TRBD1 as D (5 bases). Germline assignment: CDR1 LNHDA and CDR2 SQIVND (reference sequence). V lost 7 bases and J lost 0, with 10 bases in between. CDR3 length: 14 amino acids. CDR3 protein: CASKLGHSNQPQHF. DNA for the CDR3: TGTGCCAGTAAGCTCGGACATAGCAATCAGCCCCAGCATTTT.

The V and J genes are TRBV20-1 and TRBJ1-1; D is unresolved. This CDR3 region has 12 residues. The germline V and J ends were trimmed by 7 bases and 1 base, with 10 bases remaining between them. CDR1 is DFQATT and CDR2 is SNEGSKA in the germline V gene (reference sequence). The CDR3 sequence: CSVARANTEAFF. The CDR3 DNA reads TGCAGTGTCGCGAGGGCGAACACTGAAGCTTTCTTT.

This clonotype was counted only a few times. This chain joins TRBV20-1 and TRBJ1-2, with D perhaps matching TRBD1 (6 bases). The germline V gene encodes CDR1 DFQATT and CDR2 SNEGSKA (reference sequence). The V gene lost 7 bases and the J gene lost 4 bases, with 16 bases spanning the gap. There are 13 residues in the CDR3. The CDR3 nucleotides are TGCAGTGTTATCCTTGACAGGACCTATGGCTACACCTTC. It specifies CSVILDRTYGYTF.

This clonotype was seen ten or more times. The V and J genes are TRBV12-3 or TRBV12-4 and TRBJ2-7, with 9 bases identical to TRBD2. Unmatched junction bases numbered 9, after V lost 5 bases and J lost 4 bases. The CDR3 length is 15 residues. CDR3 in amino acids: CASSRLAAISYEQYF. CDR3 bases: TGTGCCAGCAGTAGACTAGCGGCTATATCATACGAGCAGTACTTC.

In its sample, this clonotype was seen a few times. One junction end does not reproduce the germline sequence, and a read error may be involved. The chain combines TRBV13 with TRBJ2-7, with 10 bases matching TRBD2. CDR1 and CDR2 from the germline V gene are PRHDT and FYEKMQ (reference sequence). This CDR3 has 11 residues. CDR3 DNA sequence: TGTGCCAGCAGCTGGACTAGCGGTCATGCCTTC. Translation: CASSWTSGHAF. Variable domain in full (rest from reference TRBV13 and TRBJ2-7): AAGVIQSPRHLIKEKRETATLKCYPIPRHDTVYWYQQGPGQDPQFLISFYEKMQSDKGSIPDRFSAQQFSDYHSELNMSSLELGDSALYFCASSWTSGHAFGPGTRLTVT.

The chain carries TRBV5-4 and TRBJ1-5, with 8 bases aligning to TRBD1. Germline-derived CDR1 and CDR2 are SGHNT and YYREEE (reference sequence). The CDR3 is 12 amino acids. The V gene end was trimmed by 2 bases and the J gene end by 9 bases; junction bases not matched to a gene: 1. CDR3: CASSFGTGPQHF. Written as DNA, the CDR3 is TGTGCCAGCAGCTTTGGGACAGGGCCCCAGCATTTT.

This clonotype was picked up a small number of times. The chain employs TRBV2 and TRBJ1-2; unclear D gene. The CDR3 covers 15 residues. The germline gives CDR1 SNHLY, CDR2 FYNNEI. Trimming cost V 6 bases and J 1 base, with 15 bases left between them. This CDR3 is CASSSGLNLNYGYTF. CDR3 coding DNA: TGTGCCAGCAGCTCTGGGTTGAACCTTAACTATGGCTACACCTTC. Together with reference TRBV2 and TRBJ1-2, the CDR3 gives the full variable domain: EPEVTQTPSHQVTQMGQEVILRCVPISNHLYFYWYRQILGQKVEFLVSFYNNEISEKSEIFDDQFSVERPDGSNFTLKIRSTKLEDSAMYFCASSSGLNLNYGYTFGSGTRLTVV.

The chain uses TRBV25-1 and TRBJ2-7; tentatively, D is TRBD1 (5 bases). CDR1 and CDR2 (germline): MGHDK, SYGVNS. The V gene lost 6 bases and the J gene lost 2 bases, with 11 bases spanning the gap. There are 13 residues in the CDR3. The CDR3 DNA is TGTGCCAGCAGCCACAGGATTACCTACGAGCAGTACTTC. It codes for CASSHRITYEQYF.

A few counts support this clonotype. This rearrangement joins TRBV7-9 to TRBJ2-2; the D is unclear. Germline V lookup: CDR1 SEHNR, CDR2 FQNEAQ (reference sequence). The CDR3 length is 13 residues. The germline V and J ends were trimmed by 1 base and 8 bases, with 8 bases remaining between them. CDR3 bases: TGTGCCAGCAGCTTAGACAGCGCGGGGGAGCTGTTTTTT. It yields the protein CASSLDSAGELFF.

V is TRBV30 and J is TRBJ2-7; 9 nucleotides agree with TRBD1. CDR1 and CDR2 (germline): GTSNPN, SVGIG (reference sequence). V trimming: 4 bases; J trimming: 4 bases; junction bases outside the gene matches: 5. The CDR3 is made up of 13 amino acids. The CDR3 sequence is CAWTPDRGYEQYF. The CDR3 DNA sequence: TGTGCCTGGACCCCGGACAGGGGTTACGAGCAGTACTTC.